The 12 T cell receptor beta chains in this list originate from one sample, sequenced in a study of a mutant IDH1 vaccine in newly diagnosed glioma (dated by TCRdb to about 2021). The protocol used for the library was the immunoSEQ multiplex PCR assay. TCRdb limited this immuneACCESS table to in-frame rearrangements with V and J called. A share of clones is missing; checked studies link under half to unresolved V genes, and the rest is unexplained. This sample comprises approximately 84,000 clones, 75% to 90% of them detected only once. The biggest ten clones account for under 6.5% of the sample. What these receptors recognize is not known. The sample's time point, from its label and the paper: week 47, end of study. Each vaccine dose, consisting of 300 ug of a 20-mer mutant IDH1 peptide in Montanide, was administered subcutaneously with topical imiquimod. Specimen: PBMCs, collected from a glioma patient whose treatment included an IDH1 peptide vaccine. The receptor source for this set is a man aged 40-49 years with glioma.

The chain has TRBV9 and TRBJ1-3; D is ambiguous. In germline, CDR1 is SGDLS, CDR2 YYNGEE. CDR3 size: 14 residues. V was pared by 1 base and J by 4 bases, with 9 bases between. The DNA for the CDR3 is TGTGCCAGCAGCGTAAGGGAATCAGGAAACACCATATATTTT. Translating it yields CASSVRESGNTIYF.

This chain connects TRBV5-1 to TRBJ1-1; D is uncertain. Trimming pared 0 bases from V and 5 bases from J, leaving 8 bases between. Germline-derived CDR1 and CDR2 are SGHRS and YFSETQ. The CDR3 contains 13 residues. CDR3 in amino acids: CASSLEAETEAFF. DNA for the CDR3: TGCGCCAGCAGCTTGGAGGCGGAGACTGAAGCTTTCTTT.

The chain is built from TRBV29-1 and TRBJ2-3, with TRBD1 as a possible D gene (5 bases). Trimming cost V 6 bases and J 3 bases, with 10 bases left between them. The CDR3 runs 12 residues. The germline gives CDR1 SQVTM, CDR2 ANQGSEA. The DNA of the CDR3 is TGCAGCGTCAAGACAGAAACAGATACGCAGTATTTT. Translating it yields CSVKTETDTQYF.

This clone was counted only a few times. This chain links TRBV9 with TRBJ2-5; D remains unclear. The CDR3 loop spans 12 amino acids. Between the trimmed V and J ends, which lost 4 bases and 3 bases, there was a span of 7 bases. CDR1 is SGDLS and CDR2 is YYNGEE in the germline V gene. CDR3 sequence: CASSPGKETQYF. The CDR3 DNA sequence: TGTGCCAGCAGCCCCGGAAAAGAGACCCAGTACTTC.

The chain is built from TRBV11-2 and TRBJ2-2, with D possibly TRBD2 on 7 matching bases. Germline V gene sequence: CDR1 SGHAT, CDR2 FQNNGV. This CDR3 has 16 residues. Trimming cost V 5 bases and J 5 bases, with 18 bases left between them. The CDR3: CASSIWGGRGTGELFF. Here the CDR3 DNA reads TGTGCCAGCAGCATTTGGGGGGGCCGAGGGACCGGGGAGCTGTTTTTT.

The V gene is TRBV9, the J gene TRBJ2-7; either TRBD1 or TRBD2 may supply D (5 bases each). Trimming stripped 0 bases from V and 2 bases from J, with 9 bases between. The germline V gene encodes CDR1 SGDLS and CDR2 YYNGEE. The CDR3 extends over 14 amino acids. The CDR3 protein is CASSVGQGPYEQYF. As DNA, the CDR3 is TGTGCCAGCAGCGTAGGGCAGGGACCCTACGAGCAGTACTTC. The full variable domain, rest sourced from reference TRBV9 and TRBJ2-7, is DSGVTQTPKHLITATGQRVTLRCSPRSGDLSVYWYQQSLDQGLQFLIQYYNGEERAKGNILERFSAQQFPDLHSELNLSSLELGDSALYFCASSVGQGPYEQYFGPGTRLTVT.

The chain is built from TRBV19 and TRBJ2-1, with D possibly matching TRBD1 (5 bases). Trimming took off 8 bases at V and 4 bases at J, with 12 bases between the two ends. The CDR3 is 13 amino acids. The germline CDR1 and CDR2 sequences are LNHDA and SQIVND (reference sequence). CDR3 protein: CASQDSAYNEQFF. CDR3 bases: TGTGCCAGTCAAGACAGTGCGTACAATGAGCAGTTCTTC. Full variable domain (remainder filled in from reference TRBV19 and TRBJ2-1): DGGITQSPKYLFRKEGQNVTLSCEQNLNHDAMYWYRQDPGQGLRLIYYSQIVNDFQKGDIAEGYSVSREKKESFPLTVTSAQKNPTAFYLCASQDSAYNEQFFGPGTRLTVL.

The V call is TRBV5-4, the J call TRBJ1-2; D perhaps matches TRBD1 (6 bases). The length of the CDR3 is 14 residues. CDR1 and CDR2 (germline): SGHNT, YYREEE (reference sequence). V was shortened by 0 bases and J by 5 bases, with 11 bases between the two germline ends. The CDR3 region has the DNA TGTGCCAGCAGCTTGGCAGGGGTGAGATATGGCTACACCTTC. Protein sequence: CASSLAGVRYGYTF.

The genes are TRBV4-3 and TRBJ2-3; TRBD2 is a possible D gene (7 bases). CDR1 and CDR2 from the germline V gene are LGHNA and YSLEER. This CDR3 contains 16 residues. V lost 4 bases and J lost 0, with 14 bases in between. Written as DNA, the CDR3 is TGCGCCAGCAGCCCGAATGCGGGGGCAAGCACAGATACGCAGTATTTT. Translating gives CASSPNAGASTDTQYF.

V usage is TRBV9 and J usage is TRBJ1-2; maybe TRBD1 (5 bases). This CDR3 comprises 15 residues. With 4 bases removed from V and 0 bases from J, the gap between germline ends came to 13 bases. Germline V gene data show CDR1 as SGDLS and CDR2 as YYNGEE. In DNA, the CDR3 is TGTGCCAGCAGCTTCGGGCAGGGTACTAACTATGGCTACACCTTC. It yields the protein CASSFGQGTNYGYTF.

The CDR3 loop reads CASRSTGGDYGYTF. CDR3 DNA sequence: TGTGCCAGCAGATCGACAGGGGGCGACTATGGCTACACCTTC. J is TRBJ1-2 and V is TRBV25-1; 10 nucleotides line up with TRBD1. J lost 3 bases, V lost 6 bases, and 4 bases had no gene match. In germline, CDR1 is MGHDK, CDR2 SYGVNS. The CDR3 totals 14 residues.

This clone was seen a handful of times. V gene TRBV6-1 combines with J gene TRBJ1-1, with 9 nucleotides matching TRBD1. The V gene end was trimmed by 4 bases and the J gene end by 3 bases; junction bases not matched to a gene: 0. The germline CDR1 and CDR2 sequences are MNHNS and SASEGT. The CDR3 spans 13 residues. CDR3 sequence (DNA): TGTGCCAGCAGTGGACAGGGGGACACTGAAGCTTTCTTT. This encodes CASSGQGDTEAFF.